This paragraph reports one T cell receptor (beta chain). These data are taken from a study of OX40 agonist ivuxolimab in advanced cancers. This CDR3 spans 17 amino acids. CDR1 is LNHDA, CDR2 SQIVND, per germline (reference sequence). The junction had 6 bases not matched to a gene; V was cut back by 0 bases and J by 4 bases. The data were produced by immunoSEQ multiplex PCR, yet TCRdb's version contains in-frame clones alone and is incomplete. The data show about 62,000 clones, with 60% to 85% seen just once and under 13% held by the top ten. The receptor was isolated from an adult with an advanced solid tumor such as melanoma, head and neck, liver or kidney cancer. This chain links TRBV19 with TRBJ2-3, with 11 bases lining up with TRBD1. The sample consisted of CD4+ or CD8+ T cells sorted from blood, taken in a trial of the OX40 agonist ivuxolimab. The CDR3 loop is CASSIDLDRGLSDTQYF. The CDR3 nucleotides are TGTGCCAGTAGTATAGATCTGGACAGGGGGCTCTCAGATACGCAGTATTTT.